This entry lists 9 T cell receptor beta chains sequenced from one sample in a study of cytomegalovirus exposure and HLA in healthy donors. 60 Vbeta and 13 Jbeta primers were used in PCR. Sequencing used immunoSEQ multiplex PCR; TCRdb keeps in-frame clones, though not all of them. The sample lists 35,000 to 55,000 clones, 50% to 75% occurring once. Sequenced sample: PBMCs. Source of these receptors: a human donor in good health.

The chain links TRBV5-6 to TRBJ2-4, with 7 nucleotides matching TRBD2. The CDR3 consists of 16 residues. V was clipped by 4 bases and J by 9 bases; unmatched bases: 16. Germline V gene lookup returns CDR1 SGHDT and CDR2 YYEEEE. Here the CDR3 reads CASSRLIAGRQGIQYF. Here the CDR3 DNA reads TGTGCCAGCAGCCGTCTAATAGCGGGTAGGCAGGGCATTCAGTACTTC. The full variable domain, completed using reference TRBV5-6 and TRBJ2-4, is DAGVTQSPTHLIKTRGQQVTLRCSPKSGHDTVSWYQQALGQGPQFIFQYYEEEERQRGNFPDRFSGHQFPNYSSELNVNALLLGDSALYLCASSRLIAGRQGIQYFGAGTRLSVL.

The CDR3 DNA is TGCAGTGCCAGATCCGACATTCAGTACTTC. It yields the protein CSARSDIQYF. The V call is TRBV20-1, the J call TRBJ2-4; D uncertain. The germline gives CDR1 DFQATT, CDR2 SNEGSKA (reference sequence). The V and J ends lost 6 bases and 8 bases respectively, with 8 bases between them. The CDR3 has 10 amino acids.

The chain carries TRBV7-2 and TRBJ1-4, with D tentatively TRBD1 (5 bases). V was trimmed by 2 bases and J by 3 bases, leaving 10 bases between them. This CDR3 has 15 amino acids. Germline assignment: CDR1 SGHTA and CDR2 FQGNSA. CDR3 nucleotides: TGTGCCAGCAGCTTACGACAGCACCCTAATGAAAAACTGTTTTTT. Protein sequence: CASSLRQHPNEKLFF.

The sample holds one count of this clone. This chain connects TRBV5-4 to TRBJ2-7, with TRBD1 matching over 8 bases. Germline loops: CDR1 SGHNT, CDR2 YYREEE (reference sequence). This CDR3 has 13 residues. Trimming removed 0 bases from V and 6 bases from J; junction bases left unmatched: 2. The CDR3: CASSLETGVEQYF. For the CDR3, the DNA is TGTGCCAGCAGCTTGGAGACAGGGGTCGAGCAGTACTTC.

The V and J genes are TRBV2 and TRBJ2-1; 7 bases fit TRBD2. CDR1 is SNHLY, CDR2 FYNNEI, per germline. This CDR3 contains 16 residues. V was clipped by 5 bases and J by 3 bases; unmatched bases: 10. CDR3 protein: CASSSGLGAYYNEQFF. The CDR3 DNA sequence: TGTGCCAGCAGTTCTGGACTAGGGGCCTACTACAATGAGCAGTTCTTC.

This clone was seen more than once but under ten times. CDR3 in DNA: TGTGCCAGCCGGGGGGACCCAGGGAACACCGGGGAGCTGTTTTTT. Translation gives CASRGDPGNTGELFF. J is TRBJ2-2 and V is TRBV9, with 7 bases that match TRBD2. Trimming took 7 bases from V and 1 from J; bases not matched to a gene: 7. In germline, CDR1 is SGDLS, CDR2 YYNGEE. The CDR3 spans 15 residues.

V usage is TRBV30 and J usage is TRBJ1-1, with a weak D call TRBD1 (5 bases). Germline loops: CDR1 GTSNPN, CDR2 SVGIG (reference sequence). The CDR3 is 13 amino acids. V gave up 0 bases and J gave up 0 bases, with 5 bases separating them. CDR3 residues: CAWSVQVNTEAFF. For the CDR3, the DNA is TGTGCCTGGAGTGTACAGGTGAACACTGAAGCTTTCTTT.

This chain joins TRBV4-1 and TRBJ2-1; 7 nucleotides match TRBD1. Germline V gene lookup returns CDR1 MGHRA and CDR2 YSYEKL. J lost 6 bases, V lost 5 bases, and 10 bases had no gene match. The CDR3 consists of 15 residues. The CDR3: CASSKRDRQSNEQFF. The CDR3 nucleotides read TGCGCCAGCAGCAAACGGGACAGACAGAGCAATGAGCAGTTCTTC.

The genes are TRBV18 and TRBJ2-1; D is possibly TRBD2 (6 bases). The germline V gene has CDR1 KGHSH and CDR2 LQKENI. V was cut by 5 bases and J by 4 bases, with 15 bases left in between. The CDR3 runs to 15 residues. CDR3 region: CASSTSGTPYNEQFF. In DNA form, the CDR3 reads TGTGCCAGCTCAACATCCGGGACTCCATACAATGAGCAGTTCTTC.